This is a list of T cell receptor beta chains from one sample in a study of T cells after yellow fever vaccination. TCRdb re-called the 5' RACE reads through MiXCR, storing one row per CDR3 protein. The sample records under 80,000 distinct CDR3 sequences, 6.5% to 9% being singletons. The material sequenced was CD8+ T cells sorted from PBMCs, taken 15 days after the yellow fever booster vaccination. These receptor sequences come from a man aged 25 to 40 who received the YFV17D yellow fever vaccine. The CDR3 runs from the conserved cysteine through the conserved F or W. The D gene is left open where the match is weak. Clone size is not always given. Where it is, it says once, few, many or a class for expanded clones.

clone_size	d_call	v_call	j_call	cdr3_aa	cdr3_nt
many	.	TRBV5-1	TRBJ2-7	CASMDSSYEQYF	TGCGCCAGCATGGACAGCTCCTACGAGCAGTACTTC
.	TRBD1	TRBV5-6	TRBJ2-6	CASSPRQGATSGANVLTF	TGTGCCAGCAGCCCGCGGCAGGGGGCAACCTCTGGGGCCAACGTCCTGACTTTC
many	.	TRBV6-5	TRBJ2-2	CASSSSTRGELFF	TGTGCCAGCAGTTCTTCAACTCGTGGCGAGCTGTTTTTT
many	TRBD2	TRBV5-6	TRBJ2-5	CASSLVAGETQYF	TGTGCCAGCAGCTTGGTAGCGGGGGAGACCCAGTACTTC
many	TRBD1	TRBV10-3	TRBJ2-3	CAITKTGATDTQYF	TGTGCCATCACCAAGACAGGGGCCACAGATACGCAGTATTTT
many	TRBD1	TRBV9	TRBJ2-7	CASSTSDRGFSYEQYF	TGTGCCAGCAGCACGTCAGACAGGGGTTTCTCCTACGAGCAGTACTTC
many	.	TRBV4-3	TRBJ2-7	CASSQGDGSYEQYF	TGCGCCAGCAGCCAAGGGGACGGGTCCTACGAGCAGTACTTC
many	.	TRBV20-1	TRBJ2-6	CSAYGALIGANVLTF	TGCAGTGCCTACGGGGCCTTAATTGGGGCCAACGTCCTGACTTTC
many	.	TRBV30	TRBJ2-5	CAWSVLGPETQYF	TGTGCCTGGAGTGTTTTGGGACCCGAGACCCAGTACTTC
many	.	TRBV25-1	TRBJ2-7	CASSGGLSVAYEQYF	TGTGCCAGCAGTGGGGGACTCTCCGTCGCCTACGAGCAGTACTTC
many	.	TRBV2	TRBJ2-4	CASIRTVLAKNIQYF	TGTGCCAGCATAAGGACAGTCCTAGCCAAAAACATTCAGTACTTC
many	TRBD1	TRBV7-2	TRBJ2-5	CASSLWGQGSRETQYF	TGTGCCAGCAGCTTATGGGGACAGGGGTCTAGAGAGACCCAGTACTTC
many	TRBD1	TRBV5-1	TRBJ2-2	CASSPRDRDPTGELFF	TGCGCCAGCAGCCCCCGGGACAGGGATCCTACCGGGGAGCTGTTTTTT
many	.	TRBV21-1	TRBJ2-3	CASSKETQPPSQFLGSDTQYF	TGTGCCAGCAGCAAAGAGACGCAGCCACCCAGTCAGTTTTTGGGGTCGGATACGCAGTATTTT
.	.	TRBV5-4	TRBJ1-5	CASSLDGEGNQPQHF	TGTGCCAGCAGCTTGGATGGAGAGGGTAATCAGCCCCAGCATTTT
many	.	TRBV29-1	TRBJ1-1	CSVETGTNTEAFF	TGCAGCGTTGAAACAGGGACGAACACTGAAGCTTTCTTT
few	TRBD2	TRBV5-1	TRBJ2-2	CASSIGASGRPGELFF	TGCGCCAGCAGCATCGGGGCTAGCGGGAGACCCGGGGAGCTGTTTTTT
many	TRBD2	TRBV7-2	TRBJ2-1	CASSFPGLADVNEQFF	TGTGCCAGCAGCTTCCCCGGACTAGCGGACGTTAATGAGCAGTTCTTC
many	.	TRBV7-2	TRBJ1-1	CASSFSQSEAFF	TGTGCCAGCAGCTTTAGCCAGAGTGAAGCTTTCTTT
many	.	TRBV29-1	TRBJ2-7	CSVEPAEAPYEQYF	TGCAGCGTTGAACCCGCGGAGGCTCCCTACGAGCAGTACTTC
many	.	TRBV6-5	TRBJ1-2	CASSPPGGGYGYTF	TGTGCCAGCAGCCCCCCGGGGGGCGGGTATGGCTACACCTTC
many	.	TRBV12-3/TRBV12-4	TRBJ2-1	CASSLTEYNEQFF	TGTGCCAGCAGTTTAACGGAGTACAATGAGCAGTTCTTC
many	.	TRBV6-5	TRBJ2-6	CASSYGPGSGANVLTF	TGTGCCAGCAGTTACGGGCCCGGGTCTGGGGCCAACGTCCTGACTTTC
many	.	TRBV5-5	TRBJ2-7	CASSLTGPPGEQYF	TGTGCCAGCAGCTTGACCGGTCCCCCGGGCGAGCAGTACTTC
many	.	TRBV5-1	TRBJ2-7	CASSLGETGTNDEQYF	TGCGCCAGCAGCTTGGGGGAAACAGGGACGAACGACGAGCAGTACTTC
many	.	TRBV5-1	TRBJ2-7	CASSLVSAGKMYEQYF	TGCGCCAGCAGCTTGGTTTCGGCGGGAAAAATGTACGAGCAGTACTTC
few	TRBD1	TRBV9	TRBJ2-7	CASSDHRGHEQYF	TGTGCCAGCAGCGACCACAGGGGACACGAGCAGTACTTC
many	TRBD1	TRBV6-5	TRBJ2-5	CASNSGQGVRETQYF	TGTGCCAGCAACTCGGGACAGGGCGTACGAGAGACCCAGTACTTC
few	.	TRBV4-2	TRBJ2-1	CASSQGDNEQFF	TGTGCCAGCAGCCAAGGGGACAATGAGCAGTTCTTC
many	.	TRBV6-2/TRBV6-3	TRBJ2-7	CASKRASWDEQYF	TGTGCCAGCAAGAGGGCTAGTTGGGACGAGCAGTACTTC
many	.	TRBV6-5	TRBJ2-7	CASGGGDEQYF	TGTGCCTCCGGAGGGGGCGATGAGCAGTACTTC
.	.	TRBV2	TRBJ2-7	CASSAMRDPRHEQYF	TGTGCCAGCAGCGCAATGCGGGACCCCAGGCACGAGCAGTACTTC
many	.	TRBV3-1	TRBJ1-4	CASSQEQSNEKLFF	TGTGCCAGCAGCCAAGAACAGTCTAATGAAAAACTGTTTTTT
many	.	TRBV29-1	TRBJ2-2	CSVVTPSTGELFF	TGCAGCGTTGTAACTCCAAGCACCGGGGAGCTGTTTTTT
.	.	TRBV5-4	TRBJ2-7	CASSFNPEGEQYF	TGTGCCAGCAGCTTCAACCCAGAGGGGGAGCAGTACTTC
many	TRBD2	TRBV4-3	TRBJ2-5	CASSQPGLGGQETQYF	TGCGCCAGCAGCCAGCCTGGGCTGGGGGGGCAAGAGACCCAGTACTTC
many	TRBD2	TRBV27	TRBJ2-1	CASSLGTSGRQFF	TGTGCCAGCAGTCTAGGGACTAGCGGGAGGCAGTTCTTC
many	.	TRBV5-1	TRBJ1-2	CASSLATDGYTF	TGCGCCAGCAGCTTGGCTACGGATGGCTACACCTTC
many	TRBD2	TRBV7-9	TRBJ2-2	CASTSGGTNTGELFF	TGTGCCAGCACAAGCGGGGGAACGAACACCGGGGAGCTGTTTTTT
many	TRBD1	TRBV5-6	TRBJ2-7	CASTFGDPGGYEQYF	TGTGCCAGCACCTTTGGAGATCCAGGGGGCTACGAGCAGTACTTC